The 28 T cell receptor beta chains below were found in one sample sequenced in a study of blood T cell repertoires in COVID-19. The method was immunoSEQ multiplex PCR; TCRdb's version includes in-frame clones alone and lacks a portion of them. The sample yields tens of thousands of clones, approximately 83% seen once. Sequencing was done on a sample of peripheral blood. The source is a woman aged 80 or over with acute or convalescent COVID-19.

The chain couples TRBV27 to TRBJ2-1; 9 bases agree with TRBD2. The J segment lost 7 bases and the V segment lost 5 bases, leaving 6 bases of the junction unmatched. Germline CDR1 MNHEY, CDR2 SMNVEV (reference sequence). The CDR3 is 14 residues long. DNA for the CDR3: TGTGCCAGCAGTCCGGGACTAGCATGGAATGAGCAGTTCTTC. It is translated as CASSPGLAWNEQFF.

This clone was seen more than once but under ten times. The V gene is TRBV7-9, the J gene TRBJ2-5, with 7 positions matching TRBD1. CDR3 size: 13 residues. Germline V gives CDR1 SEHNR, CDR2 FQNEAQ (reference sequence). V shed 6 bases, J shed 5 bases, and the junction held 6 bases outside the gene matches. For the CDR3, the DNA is TGTGCCAGCAGACAGGGGTACGGGGAGACCCAGTACTTC. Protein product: CASRQGYGETQYF.

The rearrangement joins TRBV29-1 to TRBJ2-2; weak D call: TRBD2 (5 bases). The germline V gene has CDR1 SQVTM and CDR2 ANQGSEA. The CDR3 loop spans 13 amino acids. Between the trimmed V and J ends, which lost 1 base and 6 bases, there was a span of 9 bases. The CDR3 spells CSVEGRRAGELFF. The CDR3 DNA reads TGCAGCGTTGAAGGGCGGCGGGCCGGGGAGCTGTTTTTT.

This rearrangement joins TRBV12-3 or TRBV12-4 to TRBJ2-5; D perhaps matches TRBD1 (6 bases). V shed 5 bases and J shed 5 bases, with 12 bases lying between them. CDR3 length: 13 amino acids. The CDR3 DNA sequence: TGTGCCAGCAGTCTAGGGACACCCGAGACCCAGTACTTC. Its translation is CASSLGTPETQYF.

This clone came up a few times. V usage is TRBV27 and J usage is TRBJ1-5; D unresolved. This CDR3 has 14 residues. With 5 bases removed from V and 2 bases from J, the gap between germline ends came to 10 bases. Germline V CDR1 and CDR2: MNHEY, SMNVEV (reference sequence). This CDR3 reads CASSPGSGNQPQHF. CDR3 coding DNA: TGTGCCAGCAGTCCCGGGAGTGGCAATCAGCCCCAGCATTTT.

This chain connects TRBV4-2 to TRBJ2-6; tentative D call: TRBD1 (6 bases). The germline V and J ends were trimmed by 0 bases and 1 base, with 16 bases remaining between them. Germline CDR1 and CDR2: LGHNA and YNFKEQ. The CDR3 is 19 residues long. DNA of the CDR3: TGTGCCAGCAGCCAAGATTTGTGGCCAGGGGAATCTGGGGCCAACGTCCTGACTTTC. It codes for CASSQDLWPGESGANVLTF.

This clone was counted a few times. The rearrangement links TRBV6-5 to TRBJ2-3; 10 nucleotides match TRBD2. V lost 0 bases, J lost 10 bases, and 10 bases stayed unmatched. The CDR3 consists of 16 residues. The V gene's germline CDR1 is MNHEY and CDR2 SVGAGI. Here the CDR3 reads CASSYSAGGAIGAQYF. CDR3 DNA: TGTGCCAGCAGTTACTCAGCGGGAGGGGCAATCGGGGCGCAGTATTTT.

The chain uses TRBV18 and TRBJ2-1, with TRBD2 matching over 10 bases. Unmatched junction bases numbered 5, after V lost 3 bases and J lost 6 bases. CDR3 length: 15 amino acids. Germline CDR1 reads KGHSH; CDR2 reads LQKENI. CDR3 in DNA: TGTGCCAGCTCACCCCCTAGCGGGAGTGCCAATGAGCAGTTCTTC. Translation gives CASSPPSGSANEQFF.

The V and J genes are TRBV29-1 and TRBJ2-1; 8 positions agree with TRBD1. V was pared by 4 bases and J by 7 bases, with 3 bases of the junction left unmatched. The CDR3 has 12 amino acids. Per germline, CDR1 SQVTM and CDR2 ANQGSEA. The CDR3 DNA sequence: TGCAGCGTTGGCCAGGGGGCGAATGAGCAGTTCTTC. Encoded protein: CSVGQGANEQFF.

The CDR3 DNA reads as TGCGCCAGCAGCCCTGACCCAGGAGGCACTGAAGCTTTCTTT. It is translated as CASSPDPGGTEAFF. J is TRBJ1-1 and V is TRBV5-1; no definite D call. The CDR3 spans 14 residues. Between the trimmed V and J ends, which lost 4 bases and 4 bases, there was a span of 14 bases. Germline V lookup: CDR1 SGHRS, CDR2 YFSETQ. Variable domain in full (rest from reference TRBV5-1 and TRBJ1-1): KAGVTQTPRYLIKTRGQQVTLSCSPISGHRSVSWYQQTPGQGLQFLFEYFSETQRNKGNFPGRFSGRQFSNSRSEMNVSTLELGDSALYLCASSPDPGGTEAFFGQGTRLTVV.

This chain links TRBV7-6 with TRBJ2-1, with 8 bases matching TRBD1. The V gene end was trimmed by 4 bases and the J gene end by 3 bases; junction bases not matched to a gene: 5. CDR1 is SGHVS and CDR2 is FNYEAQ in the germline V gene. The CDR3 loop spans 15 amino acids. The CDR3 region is CASSSGQGVYNEQFF. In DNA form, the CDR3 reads TGTGCCAGCAGCTCCGGACAGGGAGTCTACAATGAGCAGTTCTTC.

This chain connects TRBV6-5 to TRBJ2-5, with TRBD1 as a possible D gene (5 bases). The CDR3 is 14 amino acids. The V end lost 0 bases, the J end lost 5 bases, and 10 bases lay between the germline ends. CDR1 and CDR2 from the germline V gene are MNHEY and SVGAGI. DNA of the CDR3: TGTGCCAGCAGTTACTCGGGGCCAGGGGAGACCCAGTACTTC. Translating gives CASSYSGPGETQYF.

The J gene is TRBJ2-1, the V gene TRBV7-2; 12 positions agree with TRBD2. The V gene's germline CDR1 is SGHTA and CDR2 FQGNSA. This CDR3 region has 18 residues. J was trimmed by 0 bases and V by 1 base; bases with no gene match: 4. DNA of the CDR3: TGTGCCAGCAGCTTAGTTCCGGGACTAGCGGGCTCCTACAATGAGCAGTTCTTC. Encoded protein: CASSLVPGLAGSYNEQFF.

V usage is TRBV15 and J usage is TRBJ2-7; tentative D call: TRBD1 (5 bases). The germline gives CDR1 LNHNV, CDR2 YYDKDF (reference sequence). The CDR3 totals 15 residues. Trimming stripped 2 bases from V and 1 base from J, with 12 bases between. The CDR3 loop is CATSRSNTGSYEQYF. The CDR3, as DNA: TGTGCCACCAGCAGATCCAACACAGGATCCTACGAGCAGTACTTC.

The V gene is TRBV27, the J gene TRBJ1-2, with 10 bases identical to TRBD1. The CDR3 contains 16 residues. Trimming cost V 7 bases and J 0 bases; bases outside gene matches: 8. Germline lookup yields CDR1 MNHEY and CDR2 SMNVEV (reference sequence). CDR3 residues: CASTRTGGTSNYGYTF. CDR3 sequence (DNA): TGTGCCAGCACAAGGACAGGGGGTACCTCTAACTATGGCTACACCTTC.

CDR3 DNA sequence: TGTGCCAGCTCACCACCAAGACAGGGGGCGGGAAACATTCAGTACTTC. Translating gives CASSPPRQGAGNIQYF. The chain recombines TRBV18 with TRBJ2-4; TRBD1 agrees at 10 bases. Germline values: CDR1 KGHSH, CDR2 LQKENI. This CDR3 region has 16 residues. The trim removed 0 bases at V and 6 bases at J, leaving 5 bases unmatched.

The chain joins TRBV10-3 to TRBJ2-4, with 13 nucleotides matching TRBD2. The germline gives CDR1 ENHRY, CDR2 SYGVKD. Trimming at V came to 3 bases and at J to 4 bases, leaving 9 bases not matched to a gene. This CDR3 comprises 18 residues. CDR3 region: CAISESRLAGGGKNIQYF. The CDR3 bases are TGTGCCATCAGTGAATCGAGACTAGCGGGGGGAGGGAAAAACATTCAGTACTTC.

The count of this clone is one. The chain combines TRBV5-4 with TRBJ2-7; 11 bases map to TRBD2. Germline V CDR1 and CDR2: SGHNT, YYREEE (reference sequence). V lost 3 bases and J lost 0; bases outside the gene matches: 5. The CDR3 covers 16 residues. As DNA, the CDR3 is TGTGCCAGCAGCTCCCTAGCGGGAGGAAGCTCCTACGAGCAGTACTTC. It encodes CASSSLAGGSSYEQYF.

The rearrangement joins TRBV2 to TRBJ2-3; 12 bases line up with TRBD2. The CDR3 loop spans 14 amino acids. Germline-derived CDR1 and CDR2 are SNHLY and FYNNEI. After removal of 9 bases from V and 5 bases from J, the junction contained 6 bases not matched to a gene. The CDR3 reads CASLAGGPLDTQYF. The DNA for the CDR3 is TGTGCCAGTCTAGCGGGAGGGCCCTTAGATACGCAGTATTTT.

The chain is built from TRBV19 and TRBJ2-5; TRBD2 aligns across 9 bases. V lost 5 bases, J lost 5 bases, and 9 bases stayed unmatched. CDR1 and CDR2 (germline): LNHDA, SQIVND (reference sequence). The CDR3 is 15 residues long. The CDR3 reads CASSPRAGGSETQYF. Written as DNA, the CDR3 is TGTGCCAGTAGTCCACGGGCGGGGGGGAGCGAGACCCAGTACTTC.

DNA for the CDR3: TGTGCCAGCAGCTTAGTGGGGCTAGCGGGGTCCACAGATACGCAGTATTTT. Translated: CASSLVGLAGSTDTQYF. The V and J genes are TRBV7-6 and TRBJ2-3, with 9 bases lining up with TRBD2. Unmatched junction bases numbered 7, after V lost 1 base and J lost 2 bases. Germline V CDR1 and CDR2: SGHVS, FNYEAQ. This CDR3 comprises 17 residues.

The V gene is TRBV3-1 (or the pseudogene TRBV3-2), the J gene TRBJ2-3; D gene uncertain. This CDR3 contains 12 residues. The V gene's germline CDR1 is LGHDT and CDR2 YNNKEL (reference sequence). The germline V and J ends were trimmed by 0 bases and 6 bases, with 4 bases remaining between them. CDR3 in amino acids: CASSQDRDTQYF. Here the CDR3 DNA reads TGTGCCAGCAGCCAAGATCGTGATACGCAGTATTTT.

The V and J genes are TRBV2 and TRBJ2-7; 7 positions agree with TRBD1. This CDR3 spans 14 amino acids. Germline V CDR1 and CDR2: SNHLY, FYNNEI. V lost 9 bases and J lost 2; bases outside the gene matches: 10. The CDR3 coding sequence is TGTGCCAGTAAGGGACAGCCGTTCACCTACGAGCAGTACTTC. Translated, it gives CASKGQPFTYEQYF.

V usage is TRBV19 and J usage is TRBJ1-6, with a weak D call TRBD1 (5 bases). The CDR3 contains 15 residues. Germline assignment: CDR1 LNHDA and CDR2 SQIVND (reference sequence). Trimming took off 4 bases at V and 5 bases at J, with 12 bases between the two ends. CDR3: CASSTGVGDNSPLHF. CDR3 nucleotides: TGTGCCAGTAGTACGGGGGTTGGGGATAATTCACCCCTCCACTTT.

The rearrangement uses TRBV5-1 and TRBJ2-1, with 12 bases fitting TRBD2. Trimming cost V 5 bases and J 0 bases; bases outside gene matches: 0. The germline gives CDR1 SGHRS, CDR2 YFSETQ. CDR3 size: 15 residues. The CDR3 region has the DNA TGCGCCAGCAGGACTAGCGGGAGCTCCTACAATGAGCAGTTCTTC. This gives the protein CASRTSGSSYNEQFF.

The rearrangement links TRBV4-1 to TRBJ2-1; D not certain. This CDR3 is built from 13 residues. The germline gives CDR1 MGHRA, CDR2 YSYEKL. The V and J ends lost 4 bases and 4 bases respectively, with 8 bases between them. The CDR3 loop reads CASSLTEYNEQFF. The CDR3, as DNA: TGCGCCAGCAGCCTGACGGAGTACAATGAGCAGTTCTTC.

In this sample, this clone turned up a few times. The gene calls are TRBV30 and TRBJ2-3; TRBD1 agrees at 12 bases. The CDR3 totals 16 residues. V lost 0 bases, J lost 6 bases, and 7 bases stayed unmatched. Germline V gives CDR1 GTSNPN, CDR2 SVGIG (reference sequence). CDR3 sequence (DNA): TGTGCCTGGAGTGTAGGGGGACAGGGGGCGAGGGATACGCAGTATTTT. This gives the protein CAWSVGGQGARDTQYF.

CDR3 sequence: CASSPPTGTSGKEQYF. CDR3 DNA: TGTGCCAGCTCCCCGCCCACCGGGACTAGCGGGAAGGAGCAGTACTTC. The chain joins TRBV18 to TRBJ2-7, with TRBD2 matching over 13 bases. V was clipped by 6 bases and J by 7 bases; unmatched bases: 12. In germline, CDR1 is KGHSH, CDR2 LQKENI. This CDR3 region has 16 residues.